The next 21 T cell receptor beta chains were all read from a single sample in a study of blood T cell repertoires in COVID-19. Using immunoSEQ multiplex PCR, the repertoire was profiled, and TCRdb retains in-frame clones only, with some absent. The sample holds roughly 180,000 clones, about four fifths seen once. Sequencing was done on a sample of peripheral blood. These receptors came from a woman between 35 and 50 years old with COVID-19, enrolled during active disease.

The rearrangement uses TRBV27 and TRBJ2-7, with D perhaps matching TRBD1 (5 bases). The CDR3 length is 16 residues. V was clipped by 3 bases and J by 3 bases, with 18 bases between them. The germline V gene has CDR1 MNHEY and CDR2 SMNVEV (reference sequence). CDR3 sequence reads: CASSFLSLGAVYEQYF. For the CDR3, the DNA is TGTGCCAGCAGTTTTCTCTCCCTAGGGGCTGTCTACGAGCAGTACTTC.

The genes are TRBV6-5 and TRBJ2-2; TRBD2 matches 7 bases. Germline CDR1 MNHEY, CDR2 SVGAGI. This CDR3 spans 14 amino acids. V was clipped by 7 bases and J by 6 bases; unmatched bases: 8. In DNA, the CDR3 is TGTGCCAGCAACCCTCTGGGGGGGGCCGGGGAGCTGTTTTTT. Its protein is CASNPLGGAGELFF.

This clone was found a few times. This sequence joins TRBV19 and TRBJ1-4; TRBD1 matches 8 bases. CDR1 is LNHDA and CDR2 is SQIVND in the germline V gene (reference sequence). The CDR3 consists of 15 residues. J gave up 4 bases and V 6 bases, and 7 bases lay outside the gene matches. In DNA, the CDR3 is TGTGCCAGTAGAAATCCAGGGGGCGTTAATGAAAAACTGTTTTTT. It specifies CASRNPGGVNEKLFF.

This chain joins TRBV2 and TRBJ1-3; TRBD1 is a possible D gene (6 bases). Germline CDR1 SNHLY, CDR2 FYNNEI. The CDR3 has 14 amino acids. Trimming pared 6 bases from V and 0 bases from J, leaving 9 bases between. In nucleotides, the CDR3 is TGTGCCAGCAGCGGGGACACCTCTGGAAACACCATATATTTT. This translates into CASSGDTSGNTIYF.

This clone was detected once. V gene TRBV29-1 combines with J gene TRBJ2-1; D is uncertain. Germline V gene lookup returns CDR1 SQVTM and CDR2 ANQGSEA. Trimming removed 5 bases at V and 3 bases at J, with 8 bases between. The CDR3 contains 12 residues. CDR3 DNA: TGCAGCGTTCTGTACAGCTACAATGAGCAGTTCTTC. This gives the protein CSVLYSYNEQFF.

This clone showed up just a few times. The rearrangement links TRBV9 to TRBJ2-3, with a weak D call TRBD1 (5 bases). The V and J ends lost 2 bases and 3 bases respectively, with 10 bases between them. This CDR3 comprises 14 residues. The germline V gene has CDR1 SGDLS and CDR2 YYNGEE. CDR3 loop: CASSVQGLTDTQYF. In DNA form, the CDR3 reads TGTGCCAGCAGCGTGCAGGGATTAACAGATACGCAGTATTTT.

This clone was counted only a few times. This rearrangement joins TRBV6-2 or TRBV6-3 to TRBJ2-3; 14 bases match TRBD2. Germline trimming cut 5 bases from V and 4 bases from J; bases unmatched to any gene: 14. The CDR3 contains 19 residues. CDR1 MNHEY and CDR2 SVGEGT come from the germline V gene. The CDR3 nucleotides read TGTGCCAGCAGTGCCACGGGGGTTTCGGGACTAGCGGGAGCAGATACGCAGTATTTT. It translates to CASSATGVSGLAGADTQYF.

This chain uses TRBV27 with TRBJ1-2, with a possible D match to TRBD1 (5 bases). Germline CDR1 is MNHEY and CDR2 is SMNVEV (reference sequence). This CDR3 is built from 14 residues. The V end lost 2 bases, the J end lost 4 bases, and 11 bases lay between the germline ends. CDR3 coding DNA: TGTGCCAGCAGTTTAAGCAGGCAGGGCTATGGCTACACCTTC. Translated: CASSLSRQGYGYTF.

In this sample, this clone turned up once. The chain couples TRBV29-1 to TRBJ2-2, with D maybe TRBD1 (5 bases). Deletions cut 5 bases from V and 4 bases from J, with 14 bases between. Germline assignment: CDR1 SQVTM and CDR2 ANQGSEA. CDR3 size: 14 residues. The CDR3 DNA is TGCAGCGTTAGGGGCGTCTGGAGCACCGGGGAGCTGTTTTTT. Translating it yields CSVRGVWSTGELFF.

The V gene is TRBV5-1, the J gene TRBJ1-1; TRBD1 might be the D (6 bases). Germline V CDR1 and CDR2: SGHRS, YFSETQ. V shed 8 bases and J shed 3 bases, with 8 bases lying between them. The CDR3 is 11 amino acids. The CDR3, as DNA: TGCGCCAGTTCAGGGGACACTGAAGCTTTCTTT. Translated: CASSGDTEAFF.

This clone was found once. The chain links TRBV28 to TRBJ1-1; possible D gene TRBD1, 5 bases. CDR3 length: 14 residues. Deletions cut 1 base from V and 4 bases from J, with 10 bases between. From germline, CDR1 is MDHEN and CDR2 SYDVKM. CDR3 bases: TGTGCCAGCAGTTTATCCCAGGGCAGCACTGAAGCTTTCTTT. Translation gives CASSLSQGSTEAFF. Full variable domain (missing parts from reference TRBV28 and TRBJ1-1): DVKVTQSSRYLVKRTGEKVFLECVQDMDHENMFWYRQDPGLGLRLIYFSYDVKMKEKGDIPEGYSVSREKKERFSLILESASTNQTSMYLCASSLSQGSTEAFFGQGTRLTVV.

This clone was seen ten or more times. The rearrangement uses TRBV7-8 and TRBJ1-3; D gene unclear. Germline V gene data show CDR1 as SGHVS and CDR2 as FQNEAQ. V was cut by 4 bases and J by 0 bases, with 13 bases left in between. The CDR3 covers 16 residues. The CDR3 is CASSSPGDNSGNTIYF. DNA of the CDR3: TGTGCCAGCAGCTCACCGGGAGATAACTCTGGAAACACCATATATTTT.

This rearrangement joins TRBV6-5 to TRBJ2-7; perhaps TRBD1 as D (6 bases). Trimming cost V 8 bases and J 4 bases, with 15 bases left between them. The CDR3 has 13 residues. Germline CDR1 is MNHEY and CDR2 is SVGAGI. The CDR3, as DNA: TGTGCCAGCGGAGGAACAGGGTATTACGAGCAGTACTTC. This codes for CASGGTGYYEQYF.

The chain combines TRBV28 with TRBJ2-7; a possible D gene is TRBD2 (6 bases). The germline V gene has CDR1 MDHEN and CDR2 SYDVKM. The germline V and J ends were trimmed by 8 bases and 3 bases, with 20 bases remaining between them. The CDR3 loop spans 15 amino acids. As DNA, the CDR3 is TGTGCCAGCCTGTCCCGGGGGTCCTACTACTACGAGCAGTACTTC. This sequence encodes CASLSRGSYYYEQYF.

There are a few counts of this clone. V is TRBV7-9 and J is TRBJ2-2, with a tentative D call TRBD2 (6 bases). Per the germline V gene, CDR1 is SEHNR and CDR2 is FQNEAQ (reference sequence). Trimming took 8 bases from V and 4 from J, leaving 20 bases between them. This CDR3 contains 16 residues. DNA for the CDR3: TGTGCCAGCGCGCTTAGGGGTCTGGAGGGCACCGGGGAGCTGTTTTTT. Residues: CASALRGLEGTGELFF.

CDR3 amino acids: CASSQGQMRAETQYF. The CDR3 DNA is TGTGCCAGCAGCCAAGGACAGATGCGAGCAGAGACCCAGTACTTC. V is TRBV3-1 (or the pseudogene TRBV3-2) and J is TRBJ2-5; D is perhaps TRBD1 (5 bases). V was trimmed by 1 base and J by 4 bases, leaving 13 bases between them. In germline, CDR1 is LGHDT, CDR2 YNNKEL (reference sequence). The CDR3 is 15 amino acids.

This chain's CDR3 is CASSPSDSYNSPLHF. The CDR3 region has the DNA TGCGCCAGCAGCCCATCGGACAGTTACAATTCACCCCTCCACTTT. The chain links TRBV5-1 to TRBJ1-6; D might be TRBD1 (6 bases). The CDR3 loop spans 15 amino acids. Germline CDR1 is SGHRS and CDR2 is YFSETQ. Trimming stripped 4 bases from V and 7 bases from J, with 15 bases between. The full variable domain, with the rest looked up from reference TRBV5-1 and TRBJ1-6, is KAGVTQTPRYLIKTRGQQVTLSCSPISGHRSVSWYQQTPGQGLQFLFEYFSETQRNKGNFPGRFSGRQFSNSRSEMNVSTLELGDSALYLCASSPSDSYNSPLHFGNGTRLTVT.

The chain combines TRBV11-3 with TRBJ2-1; 8 nucleotides agree with TRBD1. Trimming at V came to 3 bases and at J to 4 bases, leaving 8 bases not matched to a gene. Germline V gene sequence: CDR1 SGHNT, CDR2 YENEEA. This CDR3 is built from 16 residues. CDR3: CASSLGTRGPYNEQFF. The CDR3 DNA reads as TGTGCCAGCAGCTTGGGGACCAGGGGGCCATACAATGAGCAGTTCTTC.

This chain uses TRBV6-5 with TRBJ1-1; D uncertain. The germline gives CDR1 MNHEY, CDR2 SVGAGI. Trimming removed 8 bases from V and 1 base from J, with 11 bases in between. The CDR3 has 13 amino acids. CDR3 nucleotides: TGTGCCAGCGGAGTCACCTGGAACACTGAAGCTTTCTTT. Translating it yields CASGVTWNTEAFF.

The CDR3 DNA sequence: TGCAGCGCTTCCCTACTAGCGGGTTCCTACGAGCAGTACTTC. It is translated as CSASLLAGSYEQYF. The genes are TRBV29-1 and TRBJ2-7; TRBD2 matches 9 bases. Trimming took 7 bases from V and 1 from J; bases not matched to a gene: 8. CDR1 and CDR2 (germline): SQVTM, ANQGSEA. CDR3 size: 14 residues.

This rearrangement joins TRBV28 to TRBJ1-4; no clear D gene. The CDR3 has 15 residues. The germline V gene has CDR1 MDHEN and CDR2 SYDVKM. V was trimmed by 4 bases and J by 0 bases, leaving 9 bases between them. CDR3 nucleotide sequence: TGTGCCAGCAGTTCCCGGGGAGCAACTAATGAAAAACTGTTTTTT. Its translation is CASSSRGATNEKLFF.